This T cell receptor beta chain was obtained from a study of T cell responses to AZD1222 COVID-19 vaccine (dated by TCRdb to the early 2020s). As for the study more broadly: Because spike-specific TCR depth and breadth did not differ between the two schedules, AZD1222 recipients who got a second dose at roughly 4 weeks were pooled with those who got a second dose at roughly 12 weeks. A total of 230 to 250 trial participants underwent TCR sequencing, of whom 207 received two doses of AZD1222 and 26 received two doses of the MenACWY control vaccine. Trial participants were enrolled by age into 18-55, 56-69 and 70-plus year subgroups, with roughly 150, 30 and 60 TCR-sequenced participants respectively.

The CDR3 regions of human TCRbeta chains were analyzed by immunosequencing. The paper's data handling went like this. TCRs in the repertoires were matched against a reference library of SARS-CoV-2-specific TCRs that had been generated with the MIRA antigen-specificity platform. Breadth meant the fraction of unique TCRs that were SARS-CoV-2-associated, whereas depth meant the fraction of total T cells that were SARS-CoV-2-associated. Each spike-specific TCR was assigned to its reactive spike region and to a CD4 or CD8 class using the MIRA data. Log10-transformed breadth and depth values were compared by one-way ANOVA with Sidak's multiple comparisons tests. TCRdb obtained this table from immuneACCESS and retained in-frame rearrangements with V and J assigned. These tables miss some clones; where compared with another copy, unresolved V genes account for less than half of the shortfall, and the remainder is unexplained. Clone size and the V and J calls come from that table; the DNA yielded D and trimming. Across this sample there are about 99,000 clones, with 88% seen only once. Jointly, the top ten make up roughly 20% of the sample.

The cysteine opens and the phenylalanine closes a CDR3 of 13 amino acids. Kept here is only the CDR3 DNA, which spans 39 bases and is read in frame from base 1. CDR1 and CDR2, looked up from the germline V gene, are MDHEN and SYDVKM. V loses 5 bases of germline sequence and J loses 2 bases, and the interval between the two ends is 9 bases. Study-level results and caveats: Because no day 14 peak-response samples were available, the repertoires could be characterized only after the peak T cell response. CD4 TCRs associated with the vaccine covered the entire spike protein, and the dominant responses were in regions 160-218 and 743-854. Nearly half of unique spike-specific TCRs reportedly recognized epitopes outside regions mutated in the B.1.351 and B.1.1.7 variants. A significant rise in spike-specific TCR breadth and depth was observed after two AZD1222 doses relative to day 0 and relative to MenACWY recipients. Conclusions about previously exposed vaccinees are limited, since just a handful of AZD1222 recipients were seropositive for SARS-CoV-2 at baseline. Participants were mostly white British, with more females than males. The authors suggested clonal diversity may have been underestimated. The 56-69-year group was small, and its depth increase did not reach significance, likely because of low power.

Points on this clone: It has no known antigen specificity. Nothing much larger sits one base from this clone, and base qualities are not available.

Explained via the paper, the time point label denotes: baseline before first vaccination. Vaccinee samples were obtained from the UK trials COV001 and COV002, which included a single-blind randomized controlled phase 2/3 trial of AZD1222 (ChAdOx1 nCoV-19) in healthy adults. For TCRbeta chain sequencing, PBMC samples were collected from trial participants at day 0 and at day 28 after the second dose. The V gene is TRBV28 and the J gene is TRBJ1-2; a confident D gene designation cannot be given. The source of this sequence is an adult in good health. The material sequenced was peripheral blood, taken on day 0 of AZD1222 vaccination. The sequenced DNA: TGTGCCAGCAGTCGAATTGGGAACTATGGCTACACCTTC. Its protein is CASSRIGNYGYTF.